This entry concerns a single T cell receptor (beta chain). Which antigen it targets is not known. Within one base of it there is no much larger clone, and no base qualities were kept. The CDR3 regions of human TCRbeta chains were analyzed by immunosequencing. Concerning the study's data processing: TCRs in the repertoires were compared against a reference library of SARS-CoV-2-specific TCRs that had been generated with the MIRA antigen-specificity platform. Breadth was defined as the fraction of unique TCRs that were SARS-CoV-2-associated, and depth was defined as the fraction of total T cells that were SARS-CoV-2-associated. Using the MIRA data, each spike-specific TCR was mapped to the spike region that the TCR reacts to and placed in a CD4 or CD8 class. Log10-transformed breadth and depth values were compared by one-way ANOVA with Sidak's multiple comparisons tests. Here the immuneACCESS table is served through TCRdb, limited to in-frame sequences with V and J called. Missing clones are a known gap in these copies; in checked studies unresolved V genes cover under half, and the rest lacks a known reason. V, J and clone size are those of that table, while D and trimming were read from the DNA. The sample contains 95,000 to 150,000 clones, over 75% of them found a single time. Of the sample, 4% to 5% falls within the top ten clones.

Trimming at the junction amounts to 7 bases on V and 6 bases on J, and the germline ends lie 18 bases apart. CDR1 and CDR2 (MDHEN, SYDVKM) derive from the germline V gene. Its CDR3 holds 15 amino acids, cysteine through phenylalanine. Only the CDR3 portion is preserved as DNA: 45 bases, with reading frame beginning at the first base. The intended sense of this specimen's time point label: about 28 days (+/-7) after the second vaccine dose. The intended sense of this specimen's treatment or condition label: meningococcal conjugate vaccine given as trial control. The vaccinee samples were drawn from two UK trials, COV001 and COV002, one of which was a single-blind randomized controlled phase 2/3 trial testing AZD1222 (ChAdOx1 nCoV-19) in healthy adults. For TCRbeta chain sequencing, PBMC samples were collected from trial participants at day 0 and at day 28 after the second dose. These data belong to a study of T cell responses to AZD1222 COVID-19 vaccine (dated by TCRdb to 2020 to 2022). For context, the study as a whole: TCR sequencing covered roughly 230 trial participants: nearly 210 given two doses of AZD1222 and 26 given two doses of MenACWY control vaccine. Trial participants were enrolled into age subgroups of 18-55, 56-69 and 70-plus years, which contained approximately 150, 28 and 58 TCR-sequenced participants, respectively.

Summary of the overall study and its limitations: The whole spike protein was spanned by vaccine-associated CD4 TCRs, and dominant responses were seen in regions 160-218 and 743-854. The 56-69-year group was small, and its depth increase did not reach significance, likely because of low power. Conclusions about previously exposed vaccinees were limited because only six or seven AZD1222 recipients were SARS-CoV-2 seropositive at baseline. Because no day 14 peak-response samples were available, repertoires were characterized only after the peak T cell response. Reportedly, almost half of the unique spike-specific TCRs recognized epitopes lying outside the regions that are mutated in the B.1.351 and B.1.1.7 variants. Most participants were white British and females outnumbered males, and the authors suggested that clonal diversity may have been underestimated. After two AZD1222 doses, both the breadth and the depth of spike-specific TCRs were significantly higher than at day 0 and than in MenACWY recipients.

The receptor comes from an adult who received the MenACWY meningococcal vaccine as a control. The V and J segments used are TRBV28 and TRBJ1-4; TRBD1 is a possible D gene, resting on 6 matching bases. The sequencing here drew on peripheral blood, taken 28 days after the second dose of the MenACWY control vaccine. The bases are TGTGCCAGCACCTCCGGACAGTCCGTACATGAAAAACTGTTTTTT. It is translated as CASTSGQSVHEKLFF.